This T cell receptor (beta chain) was identified in a study of blood T cells in healthy people across ages. Study outcomes and limitations: Diversity estimated from one million T cells was considered an underestimate. Per million T cells, the diversity of TCR beta decreased roughly linearly as age advanced.

With a J-beta primer mix and a sample-barcoded 5' primer, a second PCR ran about 7 to 12 cycles. Each cDNA molecule was tagged by a template-switch adaptor with 12 random nucleotides. MiXCR, applied by TCRdb to the 5' RACE reads, yields one record per CDR3 protein. There are 1.5 million to 2 million distinct CDR3 sequences in the sample; roughly 50% occur only once, and around 2.1% lies in the top ten. The CDR3 spans 12 residues. Per germline, CDR1 MDHEN and CDR2 SYDVKM. V was clipped by 7 bases and J by 13 bases; unmatched bases: 9. Of note for this clonotype: Its antigen remains unidentified.

The genes are TRBV28 and TRBJ1-4; TRBD1 aligns across 7 bases. Sequencing was carried out using blood. This sequence originates from a woman between 35 and 50 years old in good health. The CDR3 nucleotides are TGTGCCAGCAACGGACAGGCGGGGAGACTGTTTTTT. Protein sequence: CASNGQAGRLFF.